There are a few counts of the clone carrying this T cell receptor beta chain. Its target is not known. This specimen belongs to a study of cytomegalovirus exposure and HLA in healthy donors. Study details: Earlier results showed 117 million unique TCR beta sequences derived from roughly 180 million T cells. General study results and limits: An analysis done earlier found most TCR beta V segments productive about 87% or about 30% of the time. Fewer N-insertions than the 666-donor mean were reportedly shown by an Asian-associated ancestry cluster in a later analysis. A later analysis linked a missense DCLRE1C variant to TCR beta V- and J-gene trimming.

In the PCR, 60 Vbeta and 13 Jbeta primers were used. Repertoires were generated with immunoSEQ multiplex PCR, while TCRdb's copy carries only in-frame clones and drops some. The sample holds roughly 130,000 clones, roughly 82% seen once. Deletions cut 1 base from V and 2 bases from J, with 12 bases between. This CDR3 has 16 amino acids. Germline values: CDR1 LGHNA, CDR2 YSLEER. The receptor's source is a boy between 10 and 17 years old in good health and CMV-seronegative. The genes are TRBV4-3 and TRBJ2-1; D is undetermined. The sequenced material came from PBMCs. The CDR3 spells CASSQVVGGTYNEQFF. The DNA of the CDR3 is TGCGCCAGCAGCCAAGTTGTAGGCGGTACCTACAATGAGCAGTTCTTC.